This T cell receptor (beta chain) stems from a study of shared clonotypes between healthy human individuals. This clone is a singleton in its sample. Using immunoSEQ multiplex PCR, the repertoire was profiled, and TCRdb retains in-frame clones only, with some absent. The sample yields about 380,000 clones, 90% to 97% seen once. V shed 0 bases, J shed 7 bases, and the junction held 1 base outside the gene matches. The CDR3 covers 15 residues. Per the germline V gene, CDR1 is LNHDA and CDR2 is SQIVND (reference sequence). Sample: memory CD8+ T cells sorted from blood. Subset reported: CD45RO+ cells pooled with CCR7-negative TemRA cells. The chain links TRBV19 to TRBJ2-4, with TRBD1 matching over 12 bases. The clonotype originates from a young man in good health. CDR3 in DNA: TGTGCCAGTAGTATAGATGGGACAGGGGGCAACATTCAGTACTTC. Protein product: CASSIDGTGGNIQYF.